A selection of T cell receptor beta chains follows, all from one sample in a study of blood T cells in healthy people across ages. A single record per CDR3 protein comes from TCRdb applying MiXCR to the 5' RACE reads. Of 1.4 million or so distinct CDR3 sequences listed, 40% to 45% are singletons. The sequencing input was blood. All receptors derive from a woman younger than 30 in good health. The CDR3 runs from the conserved cysteine through the conserved F or W. The D gene is left open where the match is weak. The size field is filled for only some rows; it gives once, few, many or a size class.

len	j_gene	d_gene	abundance	v_gene	CDR3aa	CDR3nt
14	TRBJ2-2	NA	NA	TRBV4-3	CASSRQQQTGELFF	TGCGCCAGCAGCCGACAGCAGCAAACCGGGGAGCTGTTTTTT
15	TRBJ2-7	NA	few	TRBV20-1	CSASPTPSSSYEQYF	TGCAGTGCTAGCCCTACTCCCTCTAGCTCCTACGAGCAGTACTTC
14	TRBJ1-5	NA	NA	TRBV5-6	CASSLGQAYPPQHF	TGTGCCAGCAGCTTGGGGCAGGCCTATCCGCCCCAGCATTTT
13	TRBJ1-2	TRBD1	few	TRBV20-1	CSPGGTADYGYTF	TGCAGCCCCGGGGGGACAGCGGACTATGGCTACACCTTC
13	TRBJ1-2	NA	few	TRBV28	CASSLLGRDGYTF	TGTGCCAGCAGTTTACTGGGACGGGATGGCTACACCTTC
12	TRBJ2-3	NA	NA	TRBV20-1	CSAKLRGDTQYF	TGCAGTGCTAAATTGAGGGGAGATACGCAGTATTTT
15	TRBJ2-1	NA	NA	TRBV12-3/TRBV12-4	CASRKSGAPSNEQFF	TGTGCCAGCAGGAAATCGGGGGCCCCGAGTAATGAGCAGTTCTTC
16	TRBJ1-2	NA	NA	TRBV4-3	CASSQDLPLRVDGYTF	TGCGCCAGCAGCCAAGATTTACCACTCCGGGTGGATGGCTACACCTTC
12	TRBJ1-2	NA	NA	TRBV20-1	CSASVQVYGYTF	TGCAGTGCTAGCGTACAGGTCTATGGCTACACCTTC
15	TRBJ2-1	NA	few	TRBV20-1	CSAGNKRTSYNEQFF	TGCAGTGCAGGCAATAAGCGAACATCCTACAATGAGCAGTTCTTC
14	TRBJ2-7	NA	NA	TRBV20-1	CSARDPHRIYEQYF	TGCAGTGCTAGAGACCCCCACAGAATTTACGAGCAGTACTTC